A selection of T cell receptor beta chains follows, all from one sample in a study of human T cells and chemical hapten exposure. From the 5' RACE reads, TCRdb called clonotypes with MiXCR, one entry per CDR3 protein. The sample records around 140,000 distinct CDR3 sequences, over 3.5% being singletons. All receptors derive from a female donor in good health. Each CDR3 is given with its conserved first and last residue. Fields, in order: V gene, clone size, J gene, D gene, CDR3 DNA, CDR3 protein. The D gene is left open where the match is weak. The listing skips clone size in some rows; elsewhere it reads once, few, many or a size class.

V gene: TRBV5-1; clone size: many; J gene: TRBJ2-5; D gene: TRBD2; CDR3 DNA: TGCGCCAGCAGCTTGTCCCTAGCGGGAGCTGGTCAAGAGACCCAGTACTTC; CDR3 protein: CASSLSLAGAGQETQYF
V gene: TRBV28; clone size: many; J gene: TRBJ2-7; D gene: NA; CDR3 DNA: TGTGCCAGCAGCCGAACAGGGTCCTACGAGCAGTACTTC; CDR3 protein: CASSRTGSYEQYF
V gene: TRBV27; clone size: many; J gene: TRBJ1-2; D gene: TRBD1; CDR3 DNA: TGTGCCAGCAGTTTAGACGGGACAGGGGGGGACTATGGCTACACCTTC; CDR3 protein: CASSLDGTGGDYGYTF
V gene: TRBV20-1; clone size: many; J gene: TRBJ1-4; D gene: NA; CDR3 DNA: TGCAGTTACTTTTCGGGACACCAAGAAAAACTGTTTTTT; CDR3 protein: CSYFSGHQEKLFF
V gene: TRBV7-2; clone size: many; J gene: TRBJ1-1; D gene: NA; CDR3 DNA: TGTGCCAGCAGCCCCCGAGACAGGAGGAACACTGAAGCTTTCTTT; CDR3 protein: CASSPRDRRNTEAFF
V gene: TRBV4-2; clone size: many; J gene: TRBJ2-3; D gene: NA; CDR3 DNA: TGTGCCAGCAGCCAAGATTGGGGACCCAGCGGAGATACGCAGTATTTT; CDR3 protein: CASSQDWGPSGDTQYF
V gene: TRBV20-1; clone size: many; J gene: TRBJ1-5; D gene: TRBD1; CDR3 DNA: TGCAGTGCTAGGTCGACAGGGGTAGGGCCCCAGCATTTT; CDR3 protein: CSARSTGVGPQHF
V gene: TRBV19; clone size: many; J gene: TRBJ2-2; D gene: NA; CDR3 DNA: TGTGCCAGTAGTAACCCATCCCCCTCTCCCAGGGTTGGGAGTTTATACACCGGGGAGCTGTTTTTT; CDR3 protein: CASSNPSPSPRVGSLYTGELFF
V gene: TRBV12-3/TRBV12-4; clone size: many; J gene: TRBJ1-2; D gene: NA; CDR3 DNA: TGTGCCAGCAGAGCACCTAAGGGGGTGGTTGGCTACACCTTC; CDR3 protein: CASRAPKGVVGYTF
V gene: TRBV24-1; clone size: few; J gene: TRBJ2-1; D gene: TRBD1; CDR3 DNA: TGTGCCACCAGTGATACAGGGGGCGCGGGCAATGAGCAGTTCTTC; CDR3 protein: CATSDTGGAGNEQFF
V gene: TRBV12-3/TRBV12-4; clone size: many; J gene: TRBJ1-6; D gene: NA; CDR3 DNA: TGTGCCAGCAGTTTAATTTTAGGGGGGAGCTCCTATAATTCACCCCTCCACTTT; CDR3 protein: CASSLILGGSSYNSPLHF
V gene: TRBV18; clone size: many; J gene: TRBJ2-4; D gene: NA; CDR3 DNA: TGTGCCAGCTCACCATCCGGGATCAAAAACATTCAGTACTTC; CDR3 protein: CASSPSGIKNIQYF
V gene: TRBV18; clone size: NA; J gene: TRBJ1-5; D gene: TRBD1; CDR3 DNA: TGTGCCAGCTCACCAGTGCAGGGGGCGAGGCAGCCCCAGCATTTT; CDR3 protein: CASSPVQGARQPQHF
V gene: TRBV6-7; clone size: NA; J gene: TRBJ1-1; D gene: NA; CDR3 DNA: TGTGCCAGCAGTGCAGGGGCTAGAGAAGCTTTCTTT; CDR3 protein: CASSAGAREAFF
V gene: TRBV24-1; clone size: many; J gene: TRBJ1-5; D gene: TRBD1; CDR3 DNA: TGTGCCACCAGAAGCGCTCGGACAGGGGGCCACAATCAGCCCCAGCATTTT; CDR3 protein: CATRSARTGGHNQPQHF
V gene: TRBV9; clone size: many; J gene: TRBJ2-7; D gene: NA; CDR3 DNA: TGTGCCAGCAGCGTAGACGGGATGGGCGCCTACGAGCAGTACTTC; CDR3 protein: CASSVDGMGAYEQYF
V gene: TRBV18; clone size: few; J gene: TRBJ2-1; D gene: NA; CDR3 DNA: TGTGCCAGCTCACCAATAAGGGGGGCCCTCTACAATGAGCAGTTCTTC; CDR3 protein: CASSPIRGALYNEQFF
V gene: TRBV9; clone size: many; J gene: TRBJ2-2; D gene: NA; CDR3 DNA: TGTGCCAGCAGCGTAGGACCGGGGGGCCTGGACACCGGGGAGCTGTTTTTT; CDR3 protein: CASSVGPGGLDTGELFF
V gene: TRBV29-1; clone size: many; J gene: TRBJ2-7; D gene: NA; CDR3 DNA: TGCAGCGTTGGTTGGGTGGACCCCTTATCCGGCGACGAGCAGTACTTC; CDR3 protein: CSVGWVDPLSGDEQYF
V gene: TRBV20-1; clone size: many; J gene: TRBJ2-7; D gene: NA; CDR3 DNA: TGCAGTGCTCTCACAGGCACCTACGAGCAGTACTTC; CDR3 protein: CSALTGTYEQYF
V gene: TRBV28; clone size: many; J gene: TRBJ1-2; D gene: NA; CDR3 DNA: TGTGCCAGCAGTTTTACGGGGTCGGCGTTCGGCTACACCTTC; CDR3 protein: CASSFTGSAFGYTF
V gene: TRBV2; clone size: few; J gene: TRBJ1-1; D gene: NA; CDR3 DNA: TGTGCCAGCAGTGACGCGGGGGGTGGGACTGAAGCTTTCTTT; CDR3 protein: CASSDAGGGTEAFF
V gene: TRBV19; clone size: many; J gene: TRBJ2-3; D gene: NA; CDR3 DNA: TGTGCCAGTAGTATTGTTAACACAGATACGCAGTATTTT; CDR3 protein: CASSIVNTDTQYF
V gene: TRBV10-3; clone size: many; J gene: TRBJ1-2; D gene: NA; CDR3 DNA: TGTGCCATCAGGAGGACAGCAGCTAACTATGGCTACACCTTC; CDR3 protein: CAIRRTAANYGYTF
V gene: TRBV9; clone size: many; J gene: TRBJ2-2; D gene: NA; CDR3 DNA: TGTGCCAGCAGCGTAGGTCTAGGGCTGGAGAAGCTGTTTTTT; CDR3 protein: CASSVGLGLEKLFF
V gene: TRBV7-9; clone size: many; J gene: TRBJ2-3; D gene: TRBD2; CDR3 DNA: TGTGCCAGCAGCTTTGTCGCGGGGGGGCGAAATACGCAGTATTTT; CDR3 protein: CASSFVAGGRNTQYF
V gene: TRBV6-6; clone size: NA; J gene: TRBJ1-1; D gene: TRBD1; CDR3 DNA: TGTGCCAGCAGAACCTGGGACAGTGAAAGTATGAACACTGAAGCTTTCTTT; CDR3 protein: CASRTWDSESMNTEAFF
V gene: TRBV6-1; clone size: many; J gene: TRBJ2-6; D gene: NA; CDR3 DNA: TGTGCCAGCAGTCCCTTTATAACAGGGTCTGGGGCCAACGTCCTGACTTTC; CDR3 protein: CASSPFITGSGANVLTF
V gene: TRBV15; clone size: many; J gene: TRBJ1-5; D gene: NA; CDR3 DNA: TGTGCCACCAGCAGGACAGCGTCTAGCAATCAGCCCCAGCATTTT; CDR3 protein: CATSRTASSNQPQHF
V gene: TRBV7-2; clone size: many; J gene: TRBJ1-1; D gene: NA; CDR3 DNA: TGTGCCAGCAGCGCCTCGACCCACAGGACCACTGAAGCTTTCTTT; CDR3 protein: CASSASTHRTTEAFF
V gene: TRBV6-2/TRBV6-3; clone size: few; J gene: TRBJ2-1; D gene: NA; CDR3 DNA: TGTGCCAGCAGTTACGGCAGGCCCCTATACAATGAGCAGTTCTTC; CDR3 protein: CASSYGRPLYNEQFF
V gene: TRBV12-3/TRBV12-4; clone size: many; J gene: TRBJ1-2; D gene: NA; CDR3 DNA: TGTGCCAGCAGTTTAAGAAGGGTAGCCTATGGCTACACCTTC; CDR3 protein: CASSLRRVAYGYTF
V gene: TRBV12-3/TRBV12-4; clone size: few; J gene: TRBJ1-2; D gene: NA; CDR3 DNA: TGTGCCAGCAGTTTAGGTAGGACCCCCCGTTCGTCTAACTATGGCGACACCTTC; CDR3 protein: CASSLGRTPRSSNYGDTF
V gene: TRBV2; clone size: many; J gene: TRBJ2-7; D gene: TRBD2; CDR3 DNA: TGTGCCAGCAGTATAAATAGCGGGGGGTCCTACGAGCAGTACTTC; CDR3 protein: CASSINSGGSYEQYF
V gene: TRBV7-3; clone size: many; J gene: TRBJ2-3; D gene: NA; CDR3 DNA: TGTGCCAGCAGTCAAGGGTGGGGGAGAAGGACAGATACGCAGTATTTT; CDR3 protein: CASSQGWGRRTDTQYF
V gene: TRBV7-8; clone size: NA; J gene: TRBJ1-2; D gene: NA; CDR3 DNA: TGTGCCAGCAGCCCGACCCGTTCCGGGAACTATGGCTACACCTTC; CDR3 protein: CASSPTRSGNYGYTF
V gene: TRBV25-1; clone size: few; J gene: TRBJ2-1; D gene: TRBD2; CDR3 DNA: TGTGCCAGTAGCCTACTAGCGGGGGGGAGCTCCTACAATGAGCAGTTCTTC; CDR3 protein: CASSLLAGGSSYNEQFF
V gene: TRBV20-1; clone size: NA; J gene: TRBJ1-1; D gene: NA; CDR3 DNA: TGCAGTGCTAGAGGCTTTCCAGGGGTGGACACTGAAGCTTTCTTT; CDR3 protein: CSARGFPGVDTEAFF